The 7 T cell receptor beta chains presented below share a single source sample, sequenced in a study of blood T cell repertoires in COVID-19. TCRdb's table, derived via immunoSEQ multiplex PCR, lists solely in-frame clones and lacks some. This table holds roughly 76,000 clones, around 89% found once. The sample was PBMCs or T cells enriched from blood (not recorded which). These receptors came from a woman in her forties or fifties with acute COVID-19.

The chain employs TRBV27 and TRBJ1-3, with TRBD1 as a possible D gene (5 bases). The V end was cut by 8 bases, the J end by 3 bases, with 14 bases between. The CDR3 has 14 residues. Germline loops: CDR1 MNHEY, CDR2 SMNVEV (reference sequence). The DNA of the CDR3 is TGTGCCAGCCGCGCGGGGCGGAGTGGAAACACCATATATTTT. It yields the protein CASRAGRSGNTIYF.

The chain combines TRBV6-5 with TRBJ2-1, with 11 bases lining up with TRBD2. CDR1 and CDR2 from the germline V gene are MNHEY and SVGAGI. This CDR3 comprises 15 residues. Trimming cost V 6 bases and J 9 bases; bases outside gene matches: 10. The CDR3 sequence is CASSALAGGSGEQFF. CDR3 DNA sequence: TGTGCCAGCAGCGCTCTAGCGGGAGGATCTGGTGAGCAGTTCTTC.

The gene calls are TRBV18 and TRBJ1-6; 7 bases agree with TRBD1. Germline trimming cut 5 bases from V and 6 bases from J; bases unmatched to any gene: 1. Germline V CDR1 and CDR2: KGHSH, LQKENI. The CDR3 contains 13 residues. The CDR3 reads CASSDRVNSPLHF. The CDR3 nucleotides are TGTGCCAGCTCAGACAGGGTTAATTCACCCCTCCACTTT. Full variable domain (rest looked up from reference TRBV18 and TRBJ1-6): NAGVMQNPRHLVRRRGQEARLRCSPMKGHSHVYWYRQLPEEGLKFMVYLQKENIIDESGMPKERFSAEFPKEGPSILRIQQVVRGDSAAYFCASSDRVNSPLHFGNGTRLTVT.

The J gene is TRBJ2-1, the V gene TRBV24-1; D not resolved. Per germline, CDR1 KGHDR and CDR2 SFDVKD. V was pared by 5 bases and J by 5 bases, with 9 bases between. The CDR3 is 13 amino acids. Here the CDR3 reads CATSGPRDNEQFF. The CDR3 DNA is TGTGCCACCAGTGGACCACGGGACAATGAGCAGTTCTTC.

The rearrangement uses TRBV25-1 and TRBJ1-4; D not resolved. Trimming shortened V by 2 bases and J by 2 bases, and 9 bases separated the two germline ends. The CDR3 extends over 15 amino acids. CDR1 and CDR2 from the germline V gene are MGHDK and SYGVNS. As DNA, the CDR3 is TGTGCCAGCAGTGAACTTGAGGGTACTAATGAAAAACTGTTTTTT. Translation: CASSELEGTNEKLFF. The variable domain in full, with the rest retrieved from reference TRBV25-1 and TRBJ1-4, is EADIYQTPRYLVIGTGKKITLECSQTMGHDKMYWYQQDPGMELHLIHYSYGVNSTEKGDLSSESTVSRIRTEHFPLTLESARPSHTSQYLCASSELEGTNEKLFFGSGTQLSVL.

This chain joins TRBV19 and TRBJ1-2, with D maybe TRBD1 (5 bases). Trimming took 7 bases from V and 3 from J, leaving 15 bases between them. Per germline, CDR1 LNHDA and CDR2 SQIVND (reference sequence). CDR3 size: 14 residues. The CDR3 bases are TGTGCCAGTAAAGGGTTAGGGGAGGACTATGGCTACACCTTC. Translating gives CASKGLGEDYGYTF.

The V and J genes are TRBV7-9 and TRBJ2-3, with TRBD1 matching 10 bases. The CDR3 is 14 residues long. Germline CDR1 and CDR2: SEHNR and FQNEAQ (reference sequence). V shed 7 bases and J 1 base; nucleotides not matched to a gene: 2. CDR3 amino acids: CASMGTGGTDTQYF. CDR3 nucleotides: TGTGCCAGCATGGGGACAGGGGGCACAGATACGCAGTATTTT.